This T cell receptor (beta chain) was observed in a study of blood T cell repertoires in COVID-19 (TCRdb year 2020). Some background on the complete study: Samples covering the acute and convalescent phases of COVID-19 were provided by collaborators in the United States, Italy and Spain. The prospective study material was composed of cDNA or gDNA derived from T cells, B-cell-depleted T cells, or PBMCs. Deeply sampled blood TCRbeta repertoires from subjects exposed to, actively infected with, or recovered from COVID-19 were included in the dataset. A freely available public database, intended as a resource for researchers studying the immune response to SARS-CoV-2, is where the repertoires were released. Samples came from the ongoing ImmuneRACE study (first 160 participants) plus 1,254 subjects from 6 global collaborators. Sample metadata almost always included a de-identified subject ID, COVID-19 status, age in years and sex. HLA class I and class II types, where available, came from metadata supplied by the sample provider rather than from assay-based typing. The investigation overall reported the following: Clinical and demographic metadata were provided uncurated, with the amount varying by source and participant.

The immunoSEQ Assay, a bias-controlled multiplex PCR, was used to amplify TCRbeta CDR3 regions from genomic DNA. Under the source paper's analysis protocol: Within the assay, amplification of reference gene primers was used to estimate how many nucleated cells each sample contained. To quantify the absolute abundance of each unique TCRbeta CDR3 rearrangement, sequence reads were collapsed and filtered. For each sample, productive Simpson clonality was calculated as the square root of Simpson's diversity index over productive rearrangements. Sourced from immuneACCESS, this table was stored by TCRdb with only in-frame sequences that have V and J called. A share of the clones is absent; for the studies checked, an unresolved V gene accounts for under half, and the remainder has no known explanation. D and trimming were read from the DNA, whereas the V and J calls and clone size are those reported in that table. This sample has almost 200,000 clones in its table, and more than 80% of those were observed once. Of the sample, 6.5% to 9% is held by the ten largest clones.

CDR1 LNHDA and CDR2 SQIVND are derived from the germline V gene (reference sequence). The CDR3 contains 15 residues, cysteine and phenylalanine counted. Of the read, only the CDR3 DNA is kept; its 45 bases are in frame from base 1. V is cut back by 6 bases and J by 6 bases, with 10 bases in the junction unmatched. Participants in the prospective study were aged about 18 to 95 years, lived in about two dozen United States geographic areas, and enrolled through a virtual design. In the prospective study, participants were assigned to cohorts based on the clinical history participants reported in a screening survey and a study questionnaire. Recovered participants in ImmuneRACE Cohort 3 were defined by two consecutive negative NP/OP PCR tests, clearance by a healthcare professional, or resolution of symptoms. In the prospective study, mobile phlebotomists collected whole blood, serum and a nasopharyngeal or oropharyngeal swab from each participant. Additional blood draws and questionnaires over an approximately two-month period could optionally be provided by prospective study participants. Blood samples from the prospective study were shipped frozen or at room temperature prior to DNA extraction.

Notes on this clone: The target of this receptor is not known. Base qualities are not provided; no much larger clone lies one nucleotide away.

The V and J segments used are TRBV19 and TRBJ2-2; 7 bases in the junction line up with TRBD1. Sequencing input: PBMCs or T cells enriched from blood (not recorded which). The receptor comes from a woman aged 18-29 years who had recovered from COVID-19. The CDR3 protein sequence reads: CASRNDRVAAGELFF. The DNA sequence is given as TGTGCCAGTAGAAACGACAGGGTTGCGGCCGGGGAGCTGTTTTTT.